Listed here are 16 T cell receptor beta chains from one sample, sequenced in a study of the immune and genomic landscape of osteosarcoma. The repertoire was sequenced with immunoSEQ multiplex PCR; TCRdb's copy has only in-frame clones and lacks some. The sample consists of approximately 5,500 clones, 75% to 85% of them appearing once. Osteosarcoma specimens were post-treatment primary, local recurrence and metastasis tumors from poor-prognosis patients. Sequenced sample: osteosarcoma tumor tissue from the lung. These receptors all come from a human donor with osteosarcoma.

The CDR3 nucleotides read TGTGCCAGCAGCGCCTCCGGGGACACTAATGAAAAACTGTTTTTT. This sequence encodes CASSASGDTNEKLFF. The V and J genes are TRBV9 and TRBJ1-4; D is perhaps TRBD1 (5 bases). The V gene's germline CDR1 is SGDLS and CDR2 YYNGEE. Trimming shortened V by 3 bases and J by 2 bases, and 11 bases separated the two germline ends. The CDR3 is 15 amino acids.

The rearrangement joins TRBV29-1 to TRBJ2-3, with 10 bases lining up with TRBD1. J was trimmed by 2 bases and V by 6 bases; bases with no gene match: 2. Germline CDR1 SQVTM, CDR2 ANQGSEA. CDR3 size: 13 residues. Here the CDR3 reads CSVRQGATDTQYF. CDR3 nucleotides: TGCAGCGTCCGACAGGGGGCCACAGATACGCAGTATTTT.

Turning to this clone: Within the sample, other DNA sequences also encode this same CDR3. The chain uses TRBV27 and TRBJ2-7, with D possibly matching TRBD2 (6 bases). The CDR3 sequence is 13 residues long. Germline values: CDR1 MNHEY, CDR2 SMNVEV (reference sequence). Trimming stripped 0 bases from V and 4 bases from J, with 7 bases between. CDR3 amino acids: CASSLSSGYEQYF. The CDR3 coding sequence is TGTGCCAGCAGTTTATCAAGCGGGTACGAGCAGTACTTC.

The chain recombines TRBV18 with TRBJ2-2; D is unresolved. The germline CDR1 and CDR2 sequences are KGHSH and LQKENI. V was clipped by 4 bases and J by 0 bases, with 12 bases between them. CDR3 length: 16 residues. The CDR3: CASSLMDGPNTGELFF. The CDR3 DNA reads as TGTGCCAGCTCACTAATGGACGGGCCGAACACCGGGGAGCTGTTTTTT.

The chain couples TRBV4-1 to TRBJ1-3; D not certain. The CDR3 is 10 amino acids. Per germline, CDR1 MGHRA and CDR2 YSYEKL. With 6 bases removed from V and 3 bases from J, the gap between germline ends came to 0 bases. The CDR3 sequence: CASSGNTIYF. CDR3 DNA: TGCGCCAGCAGTGGAAACACCATATATTTT.

V gene TRBV4-1 combines with J gene TRBJ2-1; D is possibly TRBD1 (6 bases). Germline CDR1 reads MGHRA; CDR2 reads YSYEKL. V lost 4 bases and J 5 bases, leaving 24 bases between the germline ends. There are 18 residues in the CDR3. CDR3 nucleotides: TGCGCCAGCAGCCCTAAAAGGTGGGGACCGGACAGTAACAATGAGCAGTTCTTC. It encodes CASSPKRWGPDSNNEQFF.

CDR3 residues: CASSLGGHRYTGELFF. Written as DNA, the CDR3 is TGTGCCAGCAGCTTAGGGGGACACAGATACACCGGGGAGCTGTTTTTT. This sequence joins TRBV7-2 and TRBJ2-2; maybe TRBD1 (6 bases). CDR1 and CDR2 (germline): SGHTA, FQGNSA. Deletions cut 1 base from V and 3 bases from J, with 12 bases between. This CDR3 has 16 amino acids.

The chain links TRBV7-9 to TRBJ2-3, with 12 bases that match TRBD2. The V segment lost 5 bases and the J segment 4 bases; nucleotides outside the gene matches: 10. This CDR3 has 17 residues. CDR1 and CDR2 from the germline V gene are SEHNR and FQNEAQ (reference sequence). CDR3 DNA: TGTGCCAGCAGCCGTCTGTCTAGCGGGAGGGGCGCAGATACGCAGTATTTT. Its translation is CASSRLSSGRGADTQYF.

The chain uses TRBV2 and TRBJ2-7; a weak D match, TRBD1 (6 bases). Trimming removed 7 bases from V and 1 base from J, with 20 bases in between. Germline V gene sequence: CDR1 SNHLY, CDR2 FYNNEI. The CDR3 spans 16 residues. The CDR3: CASTGPDRQLSYEQYF. CDR3 DNA: TGTGCCAGCACCGGGCCCGACAGGCAGCTTTCCTACGAGCAGTACTTC.

This rearrangement joins TRBV7-2 to TRBJ2-7; D perhaps matches TRBD2 (5 bases). The V end lost 5 bases, the J end lost 4 bases, and 21 bases lay between the germline ends. In germline, CDR1 is SGHTA, CDR2 FQGNSA. The CDR3 is 16 residues long. The CDR3 coding sequence is TGTGCCAGCAGCCCCGGGTGGCTCGGAGGTGCTTACGAGCAGTACTTC. As protein: CASSPGWLGGAYEQYF.

The chain is built from TRBV4-2 and TRBJ1-1; D is possibly TRBD1 (6 bases). The germline V and J ends were trimmed by 1 base and 3 bases, with 12 bases remaining between them. The CDR3 sequence is 15 residues long. In germline, CDR1 is LGHNA, CDR2 YNFKEQ. In nucleotides, the CDR3 is TGTGCCAGCAGCCAAGCTGCGGGGGCGTACACTGAAGCTTTCTTT. Translation: CASSQAAGAYTEAFF.

This sequence joins TRBV7-8 and TRBJ2-7; 7 bases agree with TRBD2. Unmatched junction bases numbered 8, after V lost 3 bases and J lost 3 bases. Per germline, CDR1 SGHVS and CDR2 FQNEAQ. This CDR3 has 15 amino acids. This chain's CDR3 is CASSLGGRELYEQYF. As DNA, the CDR3 is TGTGCCAGCAGCTTGGGCGGGAGAGAACTCTACGAGCAGTACTTC.

This clone was picked up one time. V gene TRBV5-4 combines with J gene TRBJ2-5; TRBD2 matches 9 bases. Trimming cost V 1 base and J 0 bases; bases outside gene matches: 4. There are 16 residues in the CDR3. Per the germline V gene, CDR1 is SGHNT and CDR2 is YYREEE (reference sequence). CDR3 loop: CASSLFGGRDQETQYF. As DNA, the CDR3 is TGTGCCAGCAGCTTGTTTGGCGGGAGGGACCAAGAGACCCAGTACTTC.

This sequence joins TRBV19 and TRBJ1-1; D uncertain. This CDR3 is 12 amino acids long. In germline, CDR1 is LNHDA, CDR2 SQIVND (reference sequence). Trimming cost V 6 bases and J 2 bases, with 7 bases left between them. The CDR3 region is CASRDGNTEAFF. DNA for the CDR3: TGTGCCAGTAGGGACGGCAACACTGAAGCTTTCTTT.

A remark on this clone: The identical CDR3 is also encoded by other nucleotide sequences in the sample. The chain is built from TRBV18 and TRBJ2-2; 8 nucleotides agree with TRBD1. The CDR3 is 16 residues long. The V gene's germline CDR1 is KGHSH and CDR2 LQKENI. After removal of 0 bases from V and 1 base from J, the junction contained 1 base not matched to a gene. The CDR3 spells CASSPPTGGNTGELFF. CDR3 nucleotide sequence: TGTGCCAGCTCACCACCTACAGGGGGGAACACCGGGGAGCTGTTTTTT.

The chain combines TRBV5-4 with TRBJ1-1, with D unresolved. Trimming took 4 bases from V and 3 from J, leaving 10 bases between them. The germline V gene encodes CDR1 SGHNT and CDR2 YYREEE (reference sequence). This CDR3 spans 13 amino acids. This chain's CDR3 is CASSPVGYTEAFF. CDR3 DNA: TGTGCCAGCAGCCCGGTGGGGTACACTGAAGCTTTCTTT.